This T cell receptor (beta chain) was observed in a study of T cell responses to AZD1222 COVID-19 vaccine. Study information: Timing groups of about 4 and about 12 weeks for second doses were pooled.

Points from the study as a whole: Mostly white British, mostly female donors; authors suggested clonal diversity may be underestimated.

Notes on this clone: Its antigen is not identified.

The method was immunoSEQ multiplex PCR; TCRdb's version includes in-frame clones alone and lacks a portion of them. The sample records some 180,000 clones, roughly 92% being singletons. The starting material was peripheral blood, obtained on day 0 of AZD1222 vaccination. The source is an adult in good health.

CDR3 sequence (DNA): TGTGCCAGCAGCTTGGGCGCCTACGAGCAGTACTTC. Protein product: CASSLGAYEQYF. The gene calls are TRBV11-2 and TRBJ2-7; D not resolved. The V gene's germline CDR1 is SGHAT and CDR2 FQNNGV. The CDR3 has 12 amino acids. Trimming stripped 3 bases from V and 2 bases from J, with 5 bases between.